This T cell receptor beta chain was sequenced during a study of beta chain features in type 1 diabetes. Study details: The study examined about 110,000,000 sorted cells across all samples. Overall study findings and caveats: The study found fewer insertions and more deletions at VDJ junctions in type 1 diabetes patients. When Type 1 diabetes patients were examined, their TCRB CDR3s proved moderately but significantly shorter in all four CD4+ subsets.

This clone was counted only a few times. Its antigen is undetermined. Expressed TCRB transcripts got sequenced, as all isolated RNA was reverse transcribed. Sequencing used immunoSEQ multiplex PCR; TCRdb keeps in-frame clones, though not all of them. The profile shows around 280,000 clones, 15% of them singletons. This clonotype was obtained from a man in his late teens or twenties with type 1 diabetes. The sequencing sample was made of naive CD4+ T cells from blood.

The CDR3 DNA reads TGTGCCAGCCACGAAACCCGACAGGGTATGAATGGCTACACCTTC. Translation: CASHETRQGMNGYTF. The rearrangement links TRBV2 to TRBJ1-2; 7 bases agree with TRBD1. Unmatched junction bases numbered 15, after V lost 8 bases and J lost 6 bases. CDR1 and CDR2 from the germline V gene are SNHLY and FYNNEI. The CDR3 contains 15 residues.